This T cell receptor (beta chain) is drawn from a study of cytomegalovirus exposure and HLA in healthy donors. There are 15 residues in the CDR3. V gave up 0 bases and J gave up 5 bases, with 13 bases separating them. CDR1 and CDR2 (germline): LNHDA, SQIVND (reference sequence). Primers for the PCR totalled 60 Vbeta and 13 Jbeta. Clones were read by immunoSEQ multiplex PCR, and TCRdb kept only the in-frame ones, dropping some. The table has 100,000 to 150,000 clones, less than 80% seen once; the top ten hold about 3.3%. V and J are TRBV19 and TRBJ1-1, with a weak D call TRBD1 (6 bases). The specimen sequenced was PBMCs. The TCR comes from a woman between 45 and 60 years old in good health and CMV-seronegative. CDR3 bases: TGTGCCAGTAGTATAGATCCACAGGGATATACTGAAGCTTTCTTT. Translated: CASSIDPQGYTEAFF.